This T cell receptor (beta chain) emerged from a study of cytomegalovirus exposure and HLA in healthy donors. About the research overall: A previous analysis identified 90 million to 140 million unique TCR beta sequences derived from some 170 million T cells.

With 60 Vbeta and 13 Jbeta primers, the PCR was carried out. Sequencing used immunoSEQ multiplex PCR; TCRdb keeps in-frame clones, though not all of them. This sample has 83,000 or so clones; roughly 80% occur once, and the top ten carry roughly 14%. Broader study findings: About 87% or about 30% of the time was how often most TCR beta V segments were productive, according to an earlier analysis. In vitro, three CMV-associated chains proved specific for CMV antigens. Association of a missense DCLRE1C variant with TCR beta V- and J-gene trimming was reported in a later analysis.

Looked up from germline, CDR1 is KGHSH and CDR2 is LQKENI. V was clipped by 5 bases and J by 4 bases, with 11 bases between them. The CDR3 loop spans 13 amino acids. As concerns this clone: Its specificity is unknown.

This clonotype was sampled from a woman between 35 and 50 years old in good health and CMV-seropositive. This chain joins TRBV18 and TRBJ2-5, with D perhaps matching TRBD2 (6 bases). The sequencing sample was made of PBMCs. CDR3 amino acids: CASSTGLRETQYF. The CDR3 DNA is TGTGCCAGCTCAACGGGACTTAGAGAGACCCAGTACTTC.